This T cell receptor (beta chain) was captured by sequencing in a study of immune evolution from preneoplasia to lung adenocarcinoma. Only in-frame clones appear in the TCRdb table, and some are missing; sequencing was by immunoSEQ multiplex PCR. The sample lists more than 7,500 clones, 65% to 80% occurring once. The CDR3 has 12 amino acids. Germline V gene data show CDR1 as SNHLY and CDR2 as FYNNEI. Trimming took off 3 bases at V and 10 bases at J, with 12 bases between the two ends. In this sample, this clone turned up a few times. Input material: FFPE minimally invasive lung adenocarcinoma tissue. The TCR was taken from a person between 65 and 79 years old with lung adenocarcinoma. Some clones in this sample may be carry-over from other donors' samples. V and J are TRBV2 and TRBJ1-2; no definite D call. CDR3 in DNA: TGTGCCAGCAGTGACGACCGCCATGACTACACCTTC. This gives the protein CASSDDRHDYTF.